This T cell receptor (beta chain) appears in the sequencing data of a study of OX40 agonist ivuxolimab in advanced cancers. Study-wide results and limits: Partial responders dosed at 0.1-3.0 mg/kg displayed clonal expansion ranking among the lowest. Researchers did not establish what antigens the expanded peripheral T cells target.

For this clone: Its antigen is as yet unknown.

Researchers took blood at baseline, on cycle 4 day 1, and on cycle 7 day 1. TCRdb's table, derived via immunoSEQ multiplex PCR, lists solely in-frame clones and lacks some. There are about 92,000 clones in the sample; about 80% occur only once, and 4.5% to 6% lies in the top ten. Trimming left V 8 bases short and J 1 base short, with 14 bases between. CDR1 and CDR2 (germline): MNHNS, SASEGT. The CDR3 has 14 residues. This chain connects TRBV6-1 to TRBJ2-5, with a possible D match to TRBD1 (6 bases). The TCR originated in an adult with an advanced solid tumor such as melanoma, head and neck, liver or kidney cancer. The material was CD4+ or CD8+ T cells sorted from blood, obtained in a trial of the OX40 agonist ivuxolimab. CDR3 amino acids: CASYSGQFQETQYF. In DNA, the CDR3 is TGTGCCAGCTATAGTGGACAGTTCCAAGAGACCCAGTACTTC.